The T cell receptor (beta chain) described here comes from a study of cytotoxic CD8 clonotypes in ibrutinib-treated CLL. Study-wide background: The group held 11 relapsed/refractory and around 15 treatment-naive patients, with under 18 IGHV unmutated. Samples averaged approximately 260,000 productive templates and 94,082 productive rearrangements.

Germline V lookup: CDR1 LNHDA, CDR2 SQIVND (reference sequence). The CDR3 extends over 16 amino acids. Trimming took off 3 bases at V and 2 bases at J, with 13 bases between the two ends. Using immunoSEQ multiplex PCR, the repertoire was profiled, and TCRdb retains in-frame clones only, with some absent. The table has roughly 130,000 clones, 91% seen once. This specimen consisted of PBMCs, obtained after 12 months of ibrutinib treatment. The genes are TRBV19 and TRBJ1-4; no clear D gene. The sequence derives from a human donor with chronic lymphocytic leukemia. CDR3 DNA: TGTGCCAGTAGTATTGCACAGAAAGACACTAATGAAAAACTGTTTTTT. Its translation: CASSIAQKDTNEKLFF.